The T cell receptor beta chain described here comes from a study of Ad26.COV2.S vaccination and SARS-CoV-2 variants. Using immunoSEQ multiplex PCR, the repertoire was profiled, and TCRdb retains in-frame clones only, with some absent. The data show fewer than 500,000 clones, with around 91% seen just once and around 4.5% held by the top ten. CDR1 and CDR2 (germline): SQVTM, ANQGSEA. The CDR3 runs to 13 residues. Between the trimmed V and J ends, which lost 8 bases and 6 bases, there was a span of 17 bases. Noted treatment: roughly 20 received Ad26.COV2.S at low or high dose, single or two shots; five or six received placebo; per-sample allocation not given. Sampling occurred on day 63 after the first vaccine or placebo injection.

The clonotype originates from a person between 18 and 65 years old who received the Ad26.COV2.S COVID-19 vaccine or a placebo. The sample in question was peripheral blood, obtained in a trial of Ad26.COV2.S vaccine versus placebo. The chain couples TRBV29-1 to TRBJ1-5; D gene ambiguous. The CDR3 here is CSHPPRGRQPQHF. The CDR3 coding sequence is TGCAGCCATCCCCCCCGGGGTCGTCAGCCCCAGCATTTT.